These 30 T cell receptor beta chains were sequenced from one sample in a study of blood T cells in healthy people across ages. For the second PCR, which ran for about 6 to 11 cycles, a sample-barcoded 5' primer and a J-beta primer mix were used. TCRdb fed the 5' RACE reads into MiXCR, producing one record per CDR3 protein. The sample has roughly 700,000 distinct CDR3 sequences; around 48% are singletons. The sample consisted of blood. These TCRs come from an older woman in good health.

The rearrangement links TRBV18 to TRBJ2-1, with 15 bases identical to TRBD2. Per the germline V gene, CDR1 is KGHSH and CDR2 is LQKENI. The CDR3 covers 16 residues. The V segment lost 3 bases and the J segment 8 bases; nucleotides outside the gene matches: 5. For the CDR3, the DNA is TGTGCCAGCTCACCCCGGGGACTAGCGGGAGGCTATGAGCAGTTCTTC. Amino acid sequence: CASSPRGLAGGYEQFF.

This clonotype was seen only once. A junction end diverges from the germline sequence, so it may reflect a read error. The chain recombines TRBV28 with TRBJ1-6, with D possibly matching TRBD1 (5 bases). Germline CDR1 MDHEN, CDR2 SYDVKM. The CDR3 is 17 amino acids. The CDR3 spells CAGSPPYTGTENSPLHF. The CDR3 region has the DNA TGTGCCGGCAGTCCACCGTACACCGGGACGGAAAATTCACCCCTCCACTTT.

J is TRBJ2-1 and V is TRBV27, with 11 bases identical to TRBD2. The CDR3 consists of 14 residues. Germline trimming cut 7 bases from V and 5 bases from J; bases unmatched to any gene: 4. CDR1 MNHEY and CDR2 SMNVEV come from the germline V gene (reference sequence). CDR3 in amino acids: CASTVAGGDNEQFF. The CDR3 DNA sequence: TGTGCCAGCACAGTAGCGGGAGGGGACAATGAGCAGTTCTTC.

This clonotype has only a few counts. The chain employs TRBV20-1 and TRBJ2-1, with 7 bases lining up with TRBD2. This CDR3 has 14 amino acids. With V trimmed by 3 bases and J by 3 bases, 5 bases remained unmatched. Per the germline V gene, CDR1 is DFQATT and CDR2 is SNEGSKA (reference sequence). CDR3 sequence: CSASGLDYYNEQFF. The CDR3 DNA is TGCAGTGCTAGCGGACTAGACTACTACAATGAGCAGTTCTTC.

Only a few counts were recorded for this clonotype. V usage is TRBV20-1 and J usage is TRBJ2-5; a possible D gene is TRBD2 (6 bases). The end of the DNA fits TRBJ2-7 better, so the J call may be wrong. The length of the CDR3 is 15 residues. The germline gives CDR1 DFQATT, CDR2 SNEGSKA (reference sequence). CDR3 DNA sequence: TGCAGTGCTCCTGAGGCCGGGACTTGGGCCTACGAGCAGTACTTC. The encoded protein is CSAPEAGTWAYEQYF.

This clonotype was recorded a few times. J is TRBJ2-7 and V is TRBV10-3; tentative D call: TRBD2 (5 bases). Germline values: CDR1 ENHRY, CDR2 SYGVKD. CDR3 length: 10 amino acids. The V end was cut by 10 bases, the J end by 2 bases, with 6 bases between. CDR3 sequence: CATGTYEQYF. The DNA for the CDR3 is TGTGCCACGGGGACCTACGAGCAGTACTTC.

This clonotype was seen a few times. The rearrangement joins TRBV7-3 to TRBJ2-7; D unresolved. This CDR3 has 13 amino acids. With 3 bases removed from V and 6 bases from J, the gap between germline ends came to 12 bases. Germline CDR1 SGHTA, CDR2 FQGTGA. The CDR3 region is CASSFTTVGEQYF. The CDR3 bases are TGTGCCAGCAGCTTTACAACAGTGGGCGAGCAGTACTTC.

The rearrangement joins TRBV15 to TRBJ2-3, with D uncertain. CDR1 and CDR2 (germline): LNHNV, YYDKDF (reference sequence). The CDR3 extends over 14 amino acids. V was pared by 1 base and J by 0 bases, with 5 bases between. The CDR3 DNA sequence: TGTGCCACCAGCAGAGGGTCTAGCACAGATACGCAGTATTTT. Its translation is CATSRGSSTDTQYF. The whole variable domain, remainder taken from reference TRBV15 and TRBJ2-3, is DAMVIQNPRYQVTQFGKPVTLSCSQTLNHNVMYWYQQKSSQAPKLLFHYYDKDFNNEADTPDNFQSRRPNTSFCFLDIRSPGLGDTAMYLCATSRGSSTDTQYFGPGTRLTVL.

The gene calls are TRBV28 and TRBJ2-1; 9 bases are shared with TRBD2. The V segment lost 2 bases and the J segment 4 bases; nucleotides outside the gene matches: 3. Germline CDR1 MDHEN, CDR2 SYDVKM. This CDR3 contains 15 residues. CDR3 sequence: CASSLPSGIYNEQFF. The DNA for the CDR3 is TGTGCCAGCAGTTTACCTAGCGGGATATACAATGAGCAGTTCTTC.

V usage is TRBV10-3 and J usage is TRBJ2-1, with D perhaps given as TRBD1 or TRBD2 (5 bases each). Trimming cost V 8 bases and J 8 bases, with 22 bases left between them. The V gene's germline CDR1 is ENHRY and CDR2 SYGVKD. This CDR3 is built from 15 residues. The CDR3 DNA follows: TGTGCCATCGGTCAAACTGGGACCACCGACGATGAGCAGTTCTTC. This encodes CAIGQTGTTDDEQFF.

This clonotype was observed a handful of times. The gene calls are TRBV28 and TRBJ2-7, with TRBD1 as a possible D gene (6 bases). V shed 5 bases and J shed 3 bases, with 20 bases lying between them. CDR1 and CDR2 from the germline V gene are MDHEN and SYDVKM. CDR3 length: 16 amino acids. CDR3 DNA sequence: TGTGCCAGCAGTCCCAGAGGGGGACACGGCCTCTACGAGCAGTACTTC. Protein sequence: CASSPRGGHGLYEQYF.

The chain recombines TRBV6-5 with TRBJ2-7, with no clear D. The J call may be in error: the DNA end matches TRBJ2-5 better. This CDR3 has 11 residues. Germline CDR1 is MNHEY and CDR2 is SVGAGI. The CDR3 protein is CASSYIETQYF. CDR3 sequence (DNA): TGTGCCAGCAGCTACATCGAGACCCAGTACTTC.

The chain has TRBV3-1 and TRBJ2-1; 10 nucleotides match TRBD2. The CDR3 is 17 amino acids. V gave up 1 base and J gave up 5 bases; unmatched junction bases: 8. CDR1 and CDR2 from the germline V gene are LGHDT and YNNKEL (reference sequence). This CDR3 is CASSQAPKLAGNNEQFF. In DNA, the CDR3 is TGTGCCAGCAGCCAAGCCCCCAAACTAGCGGGAAACAATGAGCAGTTCTTC.

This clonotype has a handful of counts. CDR3 coding DNA: TGTGCCAGCAGTCTCTACTCCTACGAGCAGTACTTC. Amino acid sequence: CASSLYSYEQYF. This chain links TRBV6-1 with TRBJ2-7; D is ambiguous. Looked up from germline, CDR1 is MNHNS and CDR2 is SASEGT. The CDR3 extends over 12 amino acids. Trimming pared 5 bases from V and 0 bases from J, leaving 5 bases between.

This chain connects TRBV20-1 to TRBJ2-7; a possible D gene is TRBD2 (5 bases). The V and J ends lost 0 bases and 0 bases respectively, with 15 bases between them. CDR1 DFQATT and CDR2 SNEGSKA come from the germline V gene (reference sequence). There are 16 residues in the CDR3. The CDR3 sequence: CSARDSSVASSYEQYF. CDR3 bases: TGCAGTGCTAGAGATAGTAGCGTGGCCAGCTCCTACGAGCAGTACTTC.

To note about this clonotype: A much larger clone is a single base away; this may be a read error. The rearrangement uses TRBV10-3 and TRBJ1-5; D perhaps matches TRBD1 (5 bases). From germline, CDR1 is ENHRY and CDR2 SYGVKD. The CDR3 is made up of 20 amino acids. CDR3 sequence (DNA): TGTACCATCAGTGAGTCGGCGGTATCCAGGGACGCTCGGGGAACCCAGCCCCAGCATTTT. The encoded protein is CTISESAVSRDARGTQPQHF.

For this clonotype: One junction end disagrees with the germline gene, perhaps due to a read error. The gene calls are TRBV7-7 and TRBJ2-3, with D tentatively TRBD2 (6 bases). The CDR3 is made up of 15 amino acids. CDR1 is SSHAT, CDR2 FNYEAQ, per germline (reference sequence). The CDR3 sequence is CASSSTLSGPDTQYF. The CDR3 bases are TGTGCTAGCAGCTCTACCCTAAGCGGGCCAGATACGCAGTATTTT.

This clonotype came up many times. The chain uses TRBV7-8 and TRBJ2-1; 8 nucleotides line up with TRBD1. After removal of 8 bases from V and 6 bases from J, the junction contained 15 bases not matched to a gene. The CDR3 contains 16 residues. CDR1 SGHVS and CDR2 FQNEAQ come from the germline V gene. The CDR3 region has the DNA TGTGCCAGCCGGAGGGGGTTCCAGGGGGCGGGCAATGAGCAGTTCTTC. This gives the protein CASRRGFQGAGNEQFF.

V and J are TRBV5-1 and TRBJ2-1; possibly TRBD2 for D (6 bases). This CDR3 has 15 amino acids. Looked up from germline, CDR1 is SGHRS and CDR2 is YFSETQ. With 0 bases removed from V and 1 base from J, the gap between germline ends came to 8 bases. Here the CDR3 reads CASSLVRGSYNEQFF. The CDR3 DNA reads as TGCGCCAGCAGCTTGGTCCGGGGGTCCTACAATGAGCAGTTCTTC.

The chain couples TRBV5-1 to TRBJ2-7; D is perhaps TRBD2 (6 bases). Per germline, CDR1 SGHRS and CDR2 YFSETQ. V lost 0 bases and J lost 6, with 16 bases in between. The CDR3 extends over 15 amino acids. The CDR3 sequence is CASSLAARTGSEQYF. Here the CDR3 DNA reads TGCGCCAGCAGCTTGGCCGCCAGGACCGGGAGCGAGCAGTACTTC.

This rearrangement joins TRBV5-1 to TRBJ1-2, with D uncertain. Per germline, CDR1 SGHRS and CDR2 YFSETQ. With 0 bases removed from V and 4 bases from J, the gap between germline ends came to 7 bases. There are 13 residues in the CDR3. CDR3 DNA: TGCGCCAGCAGCTTGGCACCGAGCTATGGCTACACCTTC. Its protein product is CASSLAPSYGYTF.

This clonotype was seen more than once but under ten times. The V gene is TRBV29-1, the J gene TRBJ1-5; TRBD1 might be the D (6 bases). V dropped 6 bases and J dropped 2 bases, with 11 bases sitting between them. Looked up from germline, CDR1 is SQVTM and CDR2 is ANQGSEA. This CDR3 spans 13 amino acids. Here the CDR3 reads CSVDTGRNQPQHF. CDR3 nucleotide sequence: TGCAGCGTCGATACAGGGCGCAATCAGCCCCAGCATTTT.

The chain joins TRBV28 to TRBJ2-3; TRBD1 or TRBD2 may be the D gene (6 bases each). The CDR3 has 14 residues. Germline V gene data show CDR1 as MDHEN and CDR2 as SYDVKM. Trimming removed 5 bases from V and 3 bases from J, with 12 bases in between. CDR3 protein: CASSATGTTDTQYF. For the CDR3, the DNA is TGTGCCAGCAGTGCCACAGGGACTACAGATACGCAGTATTTT.

The CDR3: CASSSGGTQGEKLFF. The CDR3 DNA sequence: TGTGCCAGCAGCTCCGGAGGGACACAGGGGGAAAAACTGTTTTTT. The chain joins TRBV7-9 to TRBJ1-4, with 7 bases matching TRBD1. The CDR3 has 15 residues. Trimming removed 4 bases from V and 8 bases from J; junction bases left unmatched: 10. Germline V gene data show CDR1 as SEHNR and CDR2 as FQNEAQ (reference sequence).

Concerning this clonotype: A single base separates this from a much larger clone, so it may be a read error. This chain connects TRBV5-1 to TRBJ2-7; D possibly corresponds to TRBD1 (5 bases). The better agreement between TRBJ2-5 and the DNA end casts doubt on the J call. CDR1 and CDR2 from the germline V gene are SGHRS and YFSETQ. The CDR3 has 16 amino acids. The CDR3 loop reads CASSFGAVESGTTQYF. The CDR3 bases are TGCGCCAGCAGCTTTGGGGCAGTAGAGAGTGGAACGACCCAGTACTTC.

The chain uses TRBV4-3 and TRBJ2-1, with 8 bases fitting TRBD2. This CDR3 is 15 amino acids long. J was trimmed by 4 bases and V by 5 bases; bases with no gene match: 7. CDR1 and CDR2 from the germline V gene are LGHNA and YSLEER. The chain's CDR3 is CASSVRLARYNEQFF. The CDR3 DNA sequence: TGCGCCAGCAGCGTCAGACTAGCGAGATACAATGAGCAGTTCTTC.

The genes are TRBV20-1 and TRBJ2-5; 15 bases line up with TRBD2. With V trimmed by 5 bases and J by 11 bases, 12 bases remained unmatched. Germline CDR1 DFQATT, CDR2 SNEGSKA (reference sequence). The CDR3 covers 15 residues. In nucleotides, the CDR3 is TGCAGTGCTGATCGGACTAGCGGGAGGGCCAGAGAGCAGTACTTC. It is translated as CSADRTSGRAREQYF.

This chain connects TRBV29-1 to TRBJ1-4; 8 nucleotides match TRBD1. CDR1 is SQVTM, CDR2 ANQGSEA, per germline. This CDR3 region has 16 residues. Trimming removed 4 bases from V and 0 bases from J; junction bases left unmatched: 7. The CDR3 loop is CSVAPGQAATNEKLFF. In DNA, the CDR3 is TGCAGCGTTGCTCCGGGACAGGCTGCAACTAATGAAAAACTGTTTTTT.

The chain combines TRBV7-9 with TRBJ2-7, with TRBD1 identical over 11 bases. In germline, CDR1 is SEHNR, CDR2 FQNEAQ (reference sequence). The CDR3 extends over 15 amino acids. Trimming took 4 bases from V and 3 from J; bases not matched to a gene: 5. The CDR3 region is CASSSWTGGGYEQYF. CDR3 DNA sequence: TGTGCCAGCAGCTCCTGGACAGGGGGCGGCTACGAGCAGTACTTC. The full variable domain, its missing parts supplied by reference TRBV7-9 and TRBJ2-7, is DTGVSQNPRHKITKRGQNVTFRCDPISEHNRLYWYRQTLGQGPEFLTYFQNEAQLEKSRLLSDRFSAERPKGSFSTLEIQRTEQGDSAMYLCASSSWTGGGYEQYFGPGTRLTVT.

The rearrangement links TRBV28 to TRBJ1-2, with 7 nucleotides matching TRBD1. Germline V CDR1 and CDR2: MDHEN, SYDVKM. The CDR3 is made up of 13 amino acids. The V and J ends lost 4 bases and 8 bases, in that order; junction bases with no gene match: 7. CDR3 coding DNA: TGTGCCAGCAGTTCCGGACAGGCGCGGGGCTACACCTTC. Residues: CASSSGQARGYTF.